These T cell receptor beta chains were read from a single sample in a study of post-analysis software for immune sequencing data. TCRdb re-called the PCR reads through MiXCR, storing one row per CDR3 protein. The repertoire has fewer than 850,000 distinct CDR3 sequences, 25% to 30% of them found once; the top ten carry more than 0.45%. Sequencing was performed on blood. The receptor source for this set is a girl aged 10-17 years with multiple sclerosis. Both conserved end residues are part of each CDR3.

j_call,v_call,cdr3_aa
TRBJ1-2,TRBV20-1,CSARDRGRGYTF
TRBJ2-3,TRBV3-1,CASSQESRGTDTQYF
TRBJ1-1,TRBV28,CASSLARATNTEAFF
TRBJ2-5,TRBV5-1,CASGLGTSVETQYF
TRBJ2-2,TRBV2,CASRASGELFF
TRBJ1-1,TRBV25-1,CASGGRRGTEAFF
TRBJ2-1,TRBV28,CASSSRSSSYNEQFF
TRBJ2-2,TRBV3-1,CASSVYGTPNTGELFF
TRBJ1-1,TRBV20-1,CSAADRGGTEAFF
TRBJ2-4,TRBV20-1,CSASGETDSKNIQYF
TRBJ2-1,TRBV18,CASSPGGDHEQFF
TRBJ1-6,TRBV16,CASSLSKWGSSSPLHF
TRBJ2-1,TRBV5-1,CASSPGSLIYNEQFF
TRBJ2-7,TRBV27,CTSRIALAGVFEQYF
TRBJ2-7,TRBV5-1,CASSPGGRPSYEQYF
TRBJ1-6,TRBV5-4,CASSSDRAYNSPLHF
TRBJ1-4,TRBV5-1,CASRGTANEKLFF
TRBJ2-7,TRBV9,CASSPVGNSYEQYF
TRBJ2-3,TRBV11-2,CVSSLESGRASTDTQYF
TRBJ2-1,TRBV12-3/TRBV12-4,CASSLVEPAGGEQFF
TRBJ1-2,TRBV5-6,CASSLLVARASSNYGYTF
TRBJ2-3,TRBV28,CASSFQGIRDTQYF
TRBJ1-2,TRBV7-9,CASSLALMGAYGYTF
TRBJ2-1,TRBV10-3,CAISEGESSYNEQFF
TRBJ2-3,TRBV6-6,CASSYSASGGEDTQYF
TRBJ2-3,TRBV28,CASSSGLAGKTDTQYF
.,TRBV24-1,CASSDFGQGARETQYF
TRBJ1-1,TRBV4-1,CASSQEGATEAFF
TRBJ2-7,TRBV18,CASSPRDRANEQYF
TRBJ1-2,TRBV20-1,CSAGPGQGASGYTF
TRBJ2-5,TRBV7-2,CASSFSGRTQETQYF
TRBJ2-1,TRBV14,CASSPGGALGVREQFF
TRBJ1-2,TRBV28,CASRKSGGNYGYTF
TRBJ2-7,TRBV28,CASSWYPGQGPYEQYF
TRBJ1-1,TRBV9,CASSVVGTGVTEAFF
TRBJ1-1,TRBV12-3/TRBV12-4,CASTPIRQHTEAFF
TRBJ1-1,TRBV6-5,CASSYLRTGGQNTEAFF
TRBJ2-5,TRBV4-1,CASSPSGAGVETQYF
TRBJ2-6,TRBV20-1,CSAIDLARGRPNGANVLTF
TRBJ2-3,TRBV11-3,CASSRRGRADTQYF
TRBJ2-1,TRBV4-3,CASSQGSRGHEQFF
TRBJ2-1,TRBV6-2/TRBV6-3,CASSYPGQRRNEQFF
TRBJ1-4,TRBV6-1,CASRQGANEKLFF
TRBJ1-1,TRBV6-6,CASRGSGGYTEAFF
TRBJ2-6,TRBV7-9,CASSSWGAGANVLTF
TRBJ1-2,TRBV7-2,CASSQGSNYGYTF
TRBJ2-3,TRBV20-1,CSATGQGPSTDTQYF
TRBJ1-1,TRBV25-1,CASSEFRTGGTEAFF
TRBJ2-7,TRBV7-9,CASSPPDRQAYEQYF
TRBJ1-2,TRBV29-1,CSGFQGVGYGYTF
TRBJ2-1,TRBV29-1,CSVEGGHSYNEQFF